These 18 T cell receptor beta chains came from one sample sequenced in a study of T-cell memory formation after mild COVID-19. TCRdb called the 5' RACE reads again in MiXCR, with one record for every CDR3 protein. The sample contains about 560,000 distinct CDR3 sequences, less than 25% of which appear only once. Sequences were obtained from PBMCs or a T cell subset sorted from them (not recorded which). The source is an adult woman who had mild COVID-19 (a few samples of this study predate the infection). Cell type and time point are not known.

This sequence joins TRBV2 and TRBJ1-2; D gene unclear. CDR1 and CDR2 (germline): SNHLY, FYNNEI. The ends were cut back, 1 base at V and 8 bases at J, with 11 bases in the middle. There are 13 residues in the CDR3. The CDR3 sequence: CASSEGHGLGYTF. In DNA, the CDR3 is TGTGCCAGCAGTGAAGGACACGGTCTCGGCTACACCTTC.

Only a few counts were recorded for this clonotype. The CDR3 sequence is CASSLAWDFASYNEQFF. In DNA form, the CDR3 reads TGTGCCAGCAGCTTAGCGTGGGACTTTGCCTCCTACAATGAGCAGTTCTTC. The J gene is TRBJ2-1, the V gene TRBV7-2; tentatively, D is TRBD2 (6 bases). Germline V gene data show CDR1 as SGHTA and CDR2 as FQGNSA. The V gene lost 0 bases and the J gene lost 0 bases, with 12 bases spanning the gap. CDR3 length: 17 amino acids.

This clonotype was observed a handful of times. Here the CDR3 reads CASSLNGPTGWSLEQYF. DNA of the CDR3: TGCGCCAGCAGCCTCAATGGTCCGACAGGTTGGAGTTTGGAGCAGTACTTC. The V gene is TRBV23-1, the J gene TRBJ2-7; possibly TRBD1 for D (6 bases). TRBV23-1 is labeled an ORF, and its function is uncertain. The ends were cut back, 6 bases at V and 7 bases at J, with 28 bases in the middle. CDR3 length: 17 residues.

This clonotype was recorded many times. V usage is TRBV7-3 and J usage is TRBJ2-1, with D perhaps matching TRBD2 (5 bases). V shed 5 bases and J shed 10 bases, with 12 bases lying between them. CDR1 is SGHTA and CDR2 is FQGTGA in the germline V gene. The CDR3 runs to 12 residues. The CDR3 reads CASSPDRREQFF. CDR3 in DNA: TGTGCCAGCAGCCCAGATAGGAGGGAGCAGTTCTTC.

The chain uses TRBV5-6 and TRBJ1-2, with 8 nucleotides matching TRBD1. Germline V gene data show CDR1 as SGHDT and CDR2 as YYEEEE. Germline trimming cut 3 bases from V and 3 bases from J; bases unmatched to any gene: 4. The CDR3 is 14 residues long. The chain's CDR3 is CASSSNRGYYGYTF. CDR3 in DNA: TGTGCCAGCAGCTCAAACAGGGGGTACTATGGCTACACCTTC.

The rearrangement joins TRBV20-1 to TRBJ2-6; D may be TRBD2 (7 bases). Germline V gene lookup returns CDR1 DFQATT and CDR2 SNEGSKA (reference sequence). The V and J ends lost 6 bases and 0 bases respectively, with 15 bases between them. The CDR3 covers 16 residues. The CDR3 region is CSARGQGRSGANVLTF. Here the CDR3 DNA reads TGCAGTGCGCGGGGGCAGGGCCGCTCTGGGGCCAACGTCCTGACTTTC.

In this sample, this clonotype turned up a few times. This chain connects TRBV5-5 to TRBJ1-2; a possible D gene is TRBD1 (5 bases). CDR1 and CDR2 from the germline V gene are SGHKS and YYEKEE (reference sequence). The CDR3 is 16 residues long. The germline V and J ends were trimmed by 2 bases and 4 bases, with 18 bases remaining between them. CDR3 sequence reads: CASSFGRANRFYGYTF. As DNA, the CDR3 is TGTGCCAGCAGCTTTGGCAGGGCAAATCGATTCTATGGCTACACCTTC. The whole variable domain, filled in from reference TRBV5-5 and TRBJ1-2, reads DAGVTQSPTHLIKTRGQQVTLRCSPISGHKSVSWYQQVLGQGPQFIFQYYEKEERGRGNFPDRFSARQFPNYSSELNVNALLLGDSALYLCASSFGRANRFYGYTFGSGTRLTVV.

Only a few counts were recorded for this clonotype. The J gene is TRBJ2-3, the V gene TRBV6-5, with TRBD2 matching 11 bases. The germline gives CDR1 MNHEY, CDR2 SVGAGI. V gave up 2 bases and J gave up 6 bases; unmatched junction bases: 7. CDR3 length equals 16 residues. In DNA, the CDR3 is TGTGCCAGCAGTTACGTAGCGGGAGGGCCAGGGGATACGCAGTATTTT. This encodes CASSYVAGGPGDTQYF.

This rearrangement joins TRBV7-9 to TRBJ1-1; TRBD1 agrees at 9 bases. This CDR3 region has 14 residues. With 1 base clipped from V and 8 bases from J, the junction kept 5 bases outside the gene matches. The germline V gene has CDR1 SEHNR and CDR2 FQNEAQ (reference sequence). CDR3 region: CASSLGPGQGEAFF. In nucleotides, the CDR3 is TGTGCCAGCAGCTTAGGCCCTGGACAGGGGGAAGCTTTCTTT.

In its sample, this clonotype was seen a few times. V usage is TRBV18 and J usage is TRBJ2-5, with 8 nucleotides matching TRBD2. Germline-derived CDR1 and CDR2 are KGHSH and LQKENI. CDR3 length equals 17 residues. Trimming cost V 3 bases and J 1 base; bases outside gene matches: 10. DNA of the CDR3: TGTGCCAGCTCACCGACTATGGCGGGGGGACGCCAAGAGACCCAGTACTTC. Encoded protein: CASSPTMAGGRQETQYF.

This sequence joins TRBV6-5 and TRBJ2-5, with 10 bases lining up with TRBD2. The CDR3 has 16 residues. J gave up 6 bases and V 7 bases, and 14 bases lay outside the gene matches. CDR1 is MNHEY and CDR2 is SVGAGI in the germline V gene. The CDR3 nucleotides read TGTGCCAGCACAAAGCCCGCAGCGGGGGGGCGAAAGACCCAGTACTTC. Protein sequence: CASTKPAAGGRKTQYF.

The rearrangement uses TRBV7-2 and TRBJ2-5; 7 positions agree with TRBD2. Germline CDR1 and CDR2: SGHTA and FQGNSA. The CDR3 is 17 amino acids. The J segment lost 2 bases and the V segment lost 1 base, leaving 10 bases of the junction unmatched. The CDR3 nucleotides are TGTGCCAGCAGCTTAGGCGGGGGTGGTAGCGGTCAAGAGACCCAGTACTTC. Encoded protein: CASSLGGGGSGQETQYF.

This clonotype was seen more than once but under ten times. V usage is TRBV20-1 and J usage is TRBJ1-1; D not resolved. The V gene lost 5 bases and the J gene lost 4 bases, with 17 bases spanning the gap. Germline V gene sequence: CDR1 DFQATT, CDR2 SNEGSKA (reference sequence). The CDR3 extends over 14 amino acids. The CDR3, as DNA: TGCAGTGCTGGCACGTTGGGGTCGGTCACTGAAGCTTTCTTT. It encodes CSAGTLGSVTEAFF.

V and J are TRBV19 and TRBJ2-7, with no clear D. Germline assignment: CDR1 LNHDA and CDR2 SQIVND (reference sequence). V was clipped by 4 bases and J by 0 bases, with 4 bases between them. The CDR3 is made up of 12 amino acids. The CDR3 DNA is TGTGCCAGTAGTAAGGGCTCCTACGAGCAGTACTTC. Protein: CASSKGSYEQYF.

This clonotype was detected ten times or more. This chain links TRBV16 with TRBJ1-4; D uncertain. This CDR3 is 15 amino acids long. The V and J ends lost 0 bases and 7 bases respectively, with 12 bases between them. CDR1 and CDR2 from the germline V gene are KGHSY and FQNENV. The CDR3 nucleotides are TGTGCCAGCAGCCAATCCGGGAGGAAAGGTGAAAAACTGTTTTTT. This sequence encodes CASSQSGRKGEKLFF.

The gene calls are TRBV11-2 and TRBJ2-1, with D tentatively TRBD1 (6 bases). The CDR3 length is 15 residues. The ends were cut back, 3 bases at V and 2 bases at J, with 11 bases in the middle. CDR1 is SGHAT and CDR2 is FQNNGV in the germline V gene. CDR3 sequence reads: CASSFRRGPYNEQFF. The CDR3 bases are TGTGCCAGCAGCTTTCGCAGGGGTCCCTACAATGAGCAGTTCTTC.

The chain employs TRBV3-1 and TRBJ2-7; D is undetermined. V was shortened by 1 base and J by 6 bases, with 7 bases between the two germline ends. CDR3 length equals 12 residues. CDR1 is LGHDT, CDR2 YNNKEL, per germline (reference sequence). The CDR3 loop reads CASSQGLPEQYF. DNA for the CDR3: TGTGCCAGCAGCCAAGGGCTCCCCGAGCAGTACTTC.

CDR3 amino acids: CASSKWLPPYYGYTF. CDR3 coding DNA: TGTGCCAGCAGCAAATGGTTACCACCCTACTATGGCTACACCTTC. The gene calls are TRBV21-1 and TRBJ1-2. TRBV21-1 constitutes a pseudogene. The CDR3 has 15 residues.